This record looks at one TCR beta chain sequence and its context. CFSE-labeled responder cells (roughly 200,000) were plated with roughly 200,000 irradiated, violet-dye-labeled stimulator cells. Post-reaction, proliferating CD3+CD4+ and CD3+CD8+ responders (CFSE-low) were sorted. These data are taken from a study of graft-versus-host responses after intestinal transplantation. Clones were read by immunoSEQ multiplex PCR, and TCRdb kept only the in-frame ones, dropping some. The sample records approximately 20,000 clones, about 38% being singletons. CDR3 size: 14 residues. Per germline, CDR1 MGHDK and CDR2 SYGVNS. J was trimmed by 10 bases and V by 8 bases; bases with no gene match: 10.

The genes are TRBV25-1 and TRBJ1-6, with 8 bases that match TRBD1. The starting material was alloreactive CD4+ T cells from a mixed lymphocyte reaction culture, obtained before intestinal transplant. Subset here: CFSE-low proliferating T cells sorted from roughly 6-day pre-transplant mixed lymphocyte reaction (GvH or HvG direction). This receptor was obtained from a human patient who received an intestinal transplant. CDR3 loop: CASSPGGFGSPLHF. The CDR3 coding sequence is TGTGCCAGCTCACCAGGGGGCTTTGGGTCACCCCTCCACTTT. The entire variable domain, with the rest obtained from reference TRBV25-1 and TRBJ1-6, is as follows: EADIYQTPRYLVIGTGKKITLECSQTMGHDKMYWYQQDPGMELHLIHYSYGVNSTEKGDLSSESTVSRIRTEHFPLTLESARPSHTSQYLCASSPGGFGSPLHFGNGTRLTVT.